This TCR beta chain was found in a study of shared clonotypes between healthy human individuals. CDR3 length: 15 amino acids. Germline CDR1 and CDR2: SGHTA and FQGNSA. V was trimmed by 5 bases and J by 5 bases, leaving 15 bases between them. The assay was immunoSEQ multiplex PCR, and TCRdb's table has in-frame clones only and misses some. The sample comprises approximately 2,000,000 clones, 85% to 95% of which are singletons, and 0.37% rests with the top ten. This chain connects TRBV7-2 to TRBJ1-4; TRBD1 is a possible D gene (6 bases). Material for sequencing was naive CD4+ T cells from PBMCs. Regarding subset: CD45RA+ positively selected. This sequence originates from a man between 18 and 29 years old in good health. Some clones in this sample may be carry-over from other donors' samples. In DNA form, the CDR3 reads TGTGCCAGCAGCCGAACCGGGACATACAATGAAAAACTGTTTTTT. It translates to CASSRTGTYNEKLFF.